This TCR beta chain comes out of a study of blood T cell repertoires in COVID-19. Using immunoSEQ multiplex PCR, the repertoire was profiled, and TCRdb retains in-frame clones only, with some absent. The sample includes 200,000 to 250,000 clones, 70% to 85% seen only once; the top ten take 3% to 3.5%. Trimming pared 6 bases from V and 7 bases from J, leaving 13 bases between. The CDR3 has 11 residues. In germline, CDR1 is DFQATT, CDR2 SNEGSKA (reference sequence). Study members were between 18 and 89 years old and lived in approximately 25 US regions. The chain is built from TRBV20-1 and TRBJ2-7; weak D call: TRBD1 (7 bases). This clonotype originated in a woman aged 60-75 years who had recovered from COVID-19. The sample comprised PBMCs or T cells enriched from blood (not recorded which). CDR3 protein: CSATEGAEQYF. The CDR3 nucleotides are TGCAGTGCGACGGAGGGGGCGGAGCAGTACTTC.